This T cell receptor beta chain was found in a study of OX40 agonist ivuxolimab in advanced cancers. At the level of the study: Of the participants, under 50% had some prior anti-PD-1, anti-PD-L1 or anti-CTLA-4 therapy, which was allowed. Study-level points and caveats: Dose levels from 0.1 to 3.0 mg/kg saw CD4+ and CD8+ blood T cells expand clonally by week 6.

As for this clone: Antigen unknown.

Libraries were prepared by immunoSEQ multiplex PCR; TCRdb keeps only in-frame clonotypes and omits some of them. The sample consists of 68,000 or so clones, just over 85% of them appearing once. Between the trimmed V and J ends, which lost 4 bases and 7 bases, there was a span of 11 bases. Germline-derived CDR1 and CDR2 are SGHDN and FVKESK. This CDR3 spans 13 amino acids. The rearrangement uses TRBV14 and TRBJ1-3; D is unclear. Sequenced material: CD4+ or CD8+ T cells sorted from blood, taken in a trial of the OX40 agonist ivuxolimab. The origin of this receptor is an adult with an advanced solid tumor such as melanoma, head and neck, liver or kidney cancer. The CDR3 here is CASSLKYGNTIYF. In DNA form, the CDR3 reads TGTGCCAGCAGCCTAAAGTACGGGAACACCATATATTTT. The full variable domain, rest sourced from reference TRBV14 and TRBJ1-3, is EAGVTQFPSHSVIEKGQTVTLRCDPISGHDNLYWYRRVMGKEIKFLLHFVKESKQDESGMPNNRFLAERTGGTYSTLKVQPAELEDSGVYFCASSLKYGNTIYFGEGSWLTVV.